This is a list of T cell receptor beta chains from one sample in a study of CD4 T cells in relation to SARS-CoV-2 and coronaviruses. The protocol was immunoSEQ multiplex PCR, while the TCRdb copy is restricted to in-frame clones and leaves out a portion. This sample carries 25,000 to 35,000 clones, over 60% of them seen once, and the ten largest clones take over 12%. These receptors' targets are unknown. The sequencing input was CD4+ T cells from PBMCs, cultured in vitro. These receptors all come from a human donor in good health. Each CDR3 is given with its conserved first and last residue. The D gene is left open where the match is weak. Where a row states a size, it is once, few, many or the class of an expanded clone; other rows omit it.

d_gene	abundance	j_gene	v_gene	CDR3aa	CDR3nt
TRBD1	.	TRBJ1-1	TRBV4-1	CASSRGQGGGTEAFF	TGCGCCAGCAGCCGGGGGCAGGGGGGGGGCACTGAAGCTTTCTTT
.	.	TRBJ2-3	TRBV4-1	CASSQVRGTSTDTQYF	TGCGCCAGCAGCCAAGTGCGGGGGACAAGCACAGATACGCAGTATTTT
.	.	TRBJ1-4	TRBV5-1	CASSLQGNEKLFF	TGCGCCAGCAGCTTACAGGGTAATGAAAAACTGTTTTTT
.	few	TRBJ2-2	TRBV3-1/TRBV3-2	CASSQGRSWNTGELFF	TGTGCCAGCAGCCAAGGTCGTAGCTGGAACACCGGGGAGCTGTTTTTT
TRBD1	.	TRBJ1-4	TRBV7-2	CASSPGHRGREKLFF	TGTGCCAGCAGCCCGGGCCACAGGGGGCGTGAAAAACTGTTTTTT
TRBD2	.	TRBJ2-7	TRBV19	CASSPSGRILYEQYF	TGTGCCAGTAGCCCTAGCGGGAGAATTCTCTACGAGCAGTACTTC
TRBD2	.	TRBJ2-1	TRBV4-1	CASSQDGVAGGLFNEQFF	TGCGCCAGCAGCCAAGATGGGGTAGCGGGGGGGCTTTTCAATGAGCAGTTCTTC
.	.	TRBJ2-7	TRBV29-1	CSVVFSAAEQYF	TGCAGCGTTGTTTTCTCTGCTGCCGAGCAGTACTTC
TRBD2	.	TRBJ2-5	TRBV6-5	CASRASGGSQETQYF	TGTGCCAGCAGGGCTAGCGGGGGGTCCCAAGAGACCCAGTACTTC
TRBD2	.	TRBJ2-2	TRBV2	CASKAGENTGELFF	TGTGCCAGCAAGGCGGGGGAAAACACCGGGGAGCTGTTTTTT
TRBD2	.	TRBJ2-7	TRBV5-1	CASSPAPLAGGASSYEQYF	TGCGCCAGCAGCCCTGCCCCACTAGCGGGAGGGGCGAGCTCCTACGAGCAGTACTTC
.	.	TRBJ2-6	TRBV19	CASSHIFSGANVLTF	TGTGCCAGTAGTCACATCTTCTCTGGGGCCAACGTCCTGACTTTC
.	.	TRBJ1-2	TRBV2	CASSDDGARVAGYTF	TGTGCCAGCAGTGATGACGGTGCTCGTGTGGCTGGCTACACCTTC
TRBD1	.	TRBJ2-7	TRBV30	CAWSGAGGLFEQYF	TGTGCCTGGAGTGGTGCAGGGGGCCTCTTCGAGCAGTACTTC
.	.	TRBJ2-2	TRBV24-1	CATSDPNANTGELFF	TGTGCCACCAGTGATCCAAACGCGAACACCGGGGAGCTGTTTTTT
.	.	TRBJ2-5	TRBV7-6	CASSLDLVSGDQETQYF	TGTGCCAGCAGCTTAGACCTAGTGTCGGGGGATCAAGAGACCCAGTACTTC
TRBD1	few	TRBJ2-7	TRBV7-9	CASSLVLTGGTYEQYF	TGTGCCAGCAGCTTAGTCCTGACAGGGGGCACCTACGAGCAGTACTTC
.	.	TRBJ1-2	TRBV7-9	CASSPTGNYGYTF	TGTGCCAGCAGCCCTACAGGAAACTATGGCTACACCTTC
.	.	TRBJ2-5	TRBV27	CATPLRAGTETQYF	TGTGCCACCCCCCTGAGGGCTGGGACCGAGACCCAGTACTTC
.	once	TRBJ1-1	TRBV4-2	CASSQVGGPLNTEAFF	TGTGCCAGCAGCCAAGTGGGGGGCCCCCTGAACACTGAAGCTTTCTTT
.	.	TRBJ1-1	TRBV9	CASSPLTGNTEAFF	TGTGCCAGCAGCCCTCTGACAGGGAACACTGAAGCTTTCTTT
.	.	TRBJ1-5	TRBV6-2/TRBV6-3	CASSSPGQPQHF	TGTGCCAGCAGTTCCCCCGGGCAGCCCCAGCATTTT
TRBD2	.	TRBJ2-1	TRBV11-2	CASSLGLTSGLNEQFF	TGTGCCAGCAGCTTAGGGTTGACTAGCGGTTTAAATGAGCAGTTCTTC
.	.	TRBJ2-7	TRBV7-2	CASSLGAGYYEQYF	TGTGCCAGCAGCTTAGGGGCTGGATACTACGAGCAGTACTTC
.	.	TRBJ2-7	TRBV5-5	CASSSLWAAEQYF	TGTGCCAGCAGCTCACTATGGGCCGCCGAGCAGTACTTC
.	few	TRBJ2-7	TRBV30	CAWSLVGVQYF	TGTGCCTGGAGTCTGGTCGGGGTGCAGTACTTC
TRBD2	.	TRBJ2-6	TRBV7-2	CASSFSSGSGANVLTF	TGTGCCAGCAGCTTCTCTAGCGGCTCTGGGGCCAACGTCCTGACTTTC
TRBD1	once	TRBJ2-5	TRBV5-1	CASSLNRGTQETQYF	TGCGCCAGCAGCTTAAACAGGGGGACCCAAGAGACCCAGTACTTC
TRBD2	once	TRBJ2-7	TRBV11-3	CASSRTSGSPLEQYF	TGTGCCAGCAGCCGGACTAGCGGGAGTCCCCTCGAGCAGTACTTC
.	.	TRBJ1-4	TRBV2	CASRTQTGALF	TGTGCCAGCAGAACCCAGACAGGAGCTCTTTTT
.	.	TRBJ2-1	TRBV12-5	CASGLRLAAGYNEQFF	TGTGCTAGTGGTTTGCGACTCGCAGCGGGCTACAATGAGCAGTTCTTC
.	.	TRBJ2-1	TRBV5-8	CASSLIGNFYNEQFF	TGTGCCAGCAGCTTGATCGGGAATTTCTACAATGAGCAGTTCTTC
TRBD1	.	TRBJ1-6	TRBV27	CASNSQGSSYNSPLHF	TGTGCCAGTAACTCACAGGGGAGCTCCTATAATTCACCCCTCCACTTT
.	.	TRBJ2-7	TRBV25-1	CASSARDPRRHEQYF	TGTGCCAGCAGTGCTCGGGACCCACGGAGGCACGAGCAGTACTTC
TRBD1	.	TRBJ1-2	TRBV7-8	CASSRGQGARLGYTF	TGTGCCAGCAGCCGAGGACAGGGGGCGCGTCTCGGCTACACCTTC
.	.	TRBJ2-7	TRBV12-3/TRBV12-4	CASSRDVYEQYF	TGTGCCAGCAGTCGGGACGTGTACGAGCAGTACTTC
TRBD1	.	TRBJ1-5	TRBV5-6	CASSSTGGQSQHF	TGTGCCAGCAGCTCGACAGGGGGGCAGTCCCAGCATTTT
.	.	TRBJ2-1	TRBV11-2	CASSLGSAVNEQFF	TGTGCCAGCAGCTTAGGTTCCGCGGTCAATGAGCAGTTCTTC
TRBD1	.	TRBJ1-3	TRBV28	CASSLQDRVLNTIYF	TGTGCCAGCAGTTTACAGGACAGGGTGCTAAACACCATATATTTT
.	.	TRBJ1-1	TRBV3-1/TRBV3-2	CASSQLGFMNTEAFF	TGTGCCAGCAGCCAATTAGGTTTTATGAACACTGAAGCTTTCTTT